What follows are 3 T cell receptor beta chains derived from one specimen sequenced in a study of blood T cells in healthy people across ages. For the second PCR, which ran for roughly 6 to 12 cycles, a sample-barcoded 5' primer and a J-beta primer mix were used. TCRdb itself ran the 5' RACE reads through MiXCR, one entry per CDR3 protein. The table lists some 640,000 distinct CDR3 sequences, roughly 30% of them singletons. The source material was blood. The receptors were gathered from a woman older than 75 in good health.

This rearrangement joins TRBV21-1 to TRBJ1-1. TRBV21-1 is classified as a pseudogene. There are 14 residues in the CDR3. In DNA form, the CDR3 reads TGTGCCAGCAGCAAAGGCCTAATGAACACTGAAGCTTTCTTT. As protein: CASSKGLMNTEAFF.

This clonotype came up many times. V is TRBV4-3 and J is TRBJ1-2; D may be TRBD1 (5 bases). This CDR3 contains 14 residues. Germline-derived CDR1 and CDR2 are LGHNA and YSLEER. Trimming removed 0 bases from V and 7 bases from J, with 12 bases in between. The CDR3 sequence is CASSQDREFGGYTF. For the CDR3, the DNA is TGCGCCAGCAGCCAAGACAGGGAATTCGGTGGCTACACCTTC.

The table lists this clonotype with many counts. This sequence joins TRBV27 and TRBJ2-2; D unclear. The V end lost 6 bases, the J end lost 4 bases, and 9 bases lay between the germline ends. The germline V gene has CDR1 MNHEY and CDR2 SMNVEV (reference sequence). The CDR3 spans 13 residues. CDR3 amino acids: CASSRSGTGELFF. DNA for the CDR3: TGTGCCAGCAGCCGCTCGGGCACCGGGGAGCTGTTTTTT.